One sample yielded the 28 T cell receptor beta chains listed below, sequenced in a study of PD-1 blockade in mismatch repair-deficient tumors. The data were produced by immunoSEQ multiplex PCR, yet TCRdb's version contains in-frame clones alone and is incomplete. This repertoire shows about 84,000 clones, around 85% found once; its top ten account for more than 2.5%. The source material was peripheral blood, sampled 12 weeks after starting pembrolizumab. The receptors originated from an adult with mismatch repair-deficient cancer.

The CDR3 sequence is CASSSTGGRDYGYTF. The DNA of the CDR3 is TGCGCCAGCAGCAGCACGGGGGGCCGGGACTATGGCTACACCTTC. The rearrangement joins TRBV4-1 to TRBJ1-2, with a weak D call TRBD1 (6 bases). Trimming took 5 bases from V and 3 from J, leaving 16 bases between them. CDR3 length equals 15 residues. Germline values: CDR1 MGHRA, CDR2 YSYEKL.

The gene calls are TRBV14 and TRBJ2-7; D may be TRBD2 (5 bases). Per germline, CDR1 SGHDN and CDR2 FVKESK. CDR3 length: 16 amino acids. V was shortened by 0 bases and J by 2 bases, with 14 bases between the two germline ends. CDR3 nucleotides: TGTGCCAGCAGCCAAGAACCCCTAGTGGGAGCCTACGAGCAGTACTTC. Its protein is CASSQEPLVGAYEQYF.

The rearrangement links TRBV6-6 to TRBJ2-5; either TRBD1 or TRBD2 may fit D (6 bases each). V lost 8 bases and J lost 0, with 10 bases in between. Germline CDR1 and CDR2: MNHNY and SVGAGI (reference sequence). The CDR3 length is 13 residues. DNA for the CDR3: TGTGCCAGCTCGAGGGGGGACCAAGAGACCCAGTACTTC. Its translation is CASSRGDQETQYF.

V and J are TRBV4-2 and TRBJ2-3, with 15 positions matching TRBD2. Trimming cost V 1 base and J 2 bases; bases outside gene matches: 4. The CDR3 sequence is 18 residues long. Germline V gives CDR1 LGHNA, CDR2 YNFKEQ. The CDR3 loop reads CASSQARTSGRATDTQYF. The DNA of the CDR3 is TGTGCCAGCAGCCAAGCCCGGACTAGCGGGAGGGCCACAGATACGCAGTATTTT.

V and J are TRBV10-3 and TRBJ2-7, with D possibly matching TRBD2 (6 bases). The CDR3 is made up of 12 amino acids. V was pared by 9 bases and J by 5 bases, with 14 bases between. The germline V gene has CDR1 ENHRY and CDR2 SYGVKD. The CDR3 protein is CAMGKEGHEQYF. In nucleotides, the CDR3 is TGTGCCATGGGTAAGGAGGGCCACGAGCAGTACTTC.

The chain couples TRBV27 to TRBJ2-7; TRBD2 agrees at 8 bases. This CDR3 is built from 14 residues. J lost 7 bases, V lost 3 bases, and 8 bases had no gene match. The germline V gene encodes CDR1 MNHEY and CDR2 SMNVEV (reference sequence). The CDR3 protein is CASSFPGRAEEQYF. The CDR3 coding sequence is TGTGCCAGCAGTTTTCCCGGGAGGGCGGAGGAGCAGTACTTC.

V and J are TRBV2 and TRBJ1-5; tentative D call: TRBD1 (6 bases). Germline CDR1 and CDR2: SNHLY and FYNNEI. Trimming pared 6 bases from V and 4 bases from J, leaving 13 bases between. This CDR3 is built from 14 residues. CDR3 amino acids: CASREQGSNQPQHF. The CDR3 DNA reads as TGTGCCAGCAGGGAACAGGGCTCTAATCAGCCCCAGCATTTT.

This chain uses TRBV2 with TRBJ1-5; a weak D match, TRBD1 (6 bases). The V end was cut by 7 bases, the J end by 4 bases, with 11 bases between. Germline CDR1 reads SNHLY; CDR2 reads FYNNEI. The CDR3 extends over 13 amino acids. As DNA, the CDR3 is TGTGCCAGCACTAGGACAGAGAATCAGCCCCAGCATTTT. Its translation: CASTRTENQPQHF.

The chain is built from TRBV7-8 and TRBJ2-5, with 14 bases that match TRBD2. The germline gives CDR1 SGHVS, CDR2 FQNEAQ. The CDR3 totals 17 residues. Trimming at V came to 4 bases and at J to 7 bases, leaving 11 bases not matched to a gene. CDR3 nucleotides: TGTGCCAGCAGCTCGGGACTAGCGGGGGCCACGGAGGGGACCCAGTACTTC. Amino acid sequence: CASSSGLAGATEGTQYF.

The rearrangement uses TRBV9 and TRBJ2-1, with 9 bases identical to TRBD2. Looked up from germline, CDR1 is SGDLS and CDR2 is YYNGEE. V lost 6 bases and J lost 3; bases outside the gene matches: 13. CDR3 length: 17 amino acids. DNA for the CDR3: TGTGCCAGCACCGGACTAGCGAACCCCGGCGTCTACAATGAGCAGTTCTTC. This gives the protein CASTGLANPGVYNEQFF.

The CDR3 here is CASSVGQDNSPLHF. CDR3 in DNA: TGTGCCAGCAGCGTAGGCCAAGATAATTCACCCCTCCACTTT. This chain links TRBV9 with TRBJ1-6; the D is unclear. Deletions cut 0 bases from V and 5 bases from J, with 6 bases between. From germline, CDR1 is SGDLS and CDR2 YYNGEE. The length of the CDR3 is 14 residues. Filled out from reference TRBV9 and TRBJ1-6, the complete variable domain reads DSGVTQTPKHLITATGQRVTLRCSPRSGDLSVYWYQQSLDQGLQFLIQYYNGEERAKGNILERFSAQQFPDLHSELNLSSLELGDSALYFCASSVGQDNSPLHFGNGTRLTVT.

This chain links TRBV7-2 with TRBJ2-1; 14 positions match TRBD2. CDR3 length: 15 residues. Germline CDR1 and CDR2: SGHTA and FQGNSA. The V segment lost 5 bases and the J segment 9 bases; nucleotides outside the gene matches: 6. CDR3 in DNA: TGTGCCAGCAGCCGGACTAGCGGGAGGAATAGTGAGCAGTTCTTC. Encoded protein: CASSRTSGRNSEQFF.

The rearrangement links TRBV19 to TRBJ2-1; D is possibly TRBD2 (6 bases). The CDR3 has 16 residues. Trimming took 6 bases from V and 9 from J, leaving 24 bases between them. Germline CDR1 reads LNHDA; CDR2 reads SQIVND (reference sequence). The CDR3 reads CASSPLVGGSPSEQFF. The CDR3 coding sequence is TGTGCCAGTAGCCCCCTAGTTGGGGGGAGTCCCAGTGAGCAGTTCTTC.

V is TRBV4-3 and J is TRBJ2-1; D not resolved. Germline-derived CDR1 and CDR2 are LGHNA and YSLEER. The CDR3 runs 14 residues. V was pared by 0 bases and J by 2 bases, with 5 bases between. The CDR3 reads CASSQESPYNEQFF. CDR3 nucleotide sequence: TGCGCCAGCAGCCAAGAGTCGCCCTACAATGAGCAGTTCTTC.

V is TRBV19 and J is TRBJ2-1; TRBD2 matches at 7 bases. The junction had 9 bases not matched to a gene; V was cut back by 6 bases and J by 4 bases. From germline, CDR1 is LNHDA and CDR2 SQIVND (reference sequence). There are 15 residues in the CDR3. The DNA of the CDR3 is TGTGCCAGTAGCGACGCGGGGACTACATACAATGAGCAGTTCTTC. Its protein is CASSDAGTTYNEQFF.

In nucleotides, the CDR3 is TGTGCCAGCAGCTTAAATACGGGGGGTGGCTACACCTTC. Protein: CASSLNTGGGYTF. V gene TRBV7-2 combines with J gene TRBJ1-2, with D possibly TRBD1 on 5 matching bases. The CDR3 runs to 13 residues. The germline V gene has CDR1 SGHTA and CDR2 FQGNSA. With 2 bases removed from V and 7 bases from J, the gap between germline ends came to 11 bases.

The rearrangement joins TRBV9 to TRBJ1-3; 8 bases align to TRBD1. J lost 0 bases, V lost 4 bases, and 3 bases had no gene match. Germline CDR1 and CDR2: SGDLS and YYNGEE. The CDR3 consists of 15 residues. CDR3 DNA sequence: TGTGCCAGCAGCCCTGGGACAGGCTCTGGAAACACCATATATTTT. Translated, it gives CASSPGTGSGNTIYF.

The rearrangement uses TRBV28 and TRBJ2-1; no clear D gene. The V gene lost 8 bases and the J gene lost 10 bases, with 12 bases spanning the gap. Germline CDR1 MDHEN, CDR2 SYDVKM. The CDR3 runs 11 residues. CDR3 amino acids: CASHQDIEQFF. As DNA, the CDR3 is TGTGCCAGCCATCAGGATATCGAGCAGTTCTTC.

The chain recombines TRBV27 with TRBJ2-7; D gene ambiguous. CDR3 size: 14 residues. V was pared by 7 bases and J by 2 bases, with 15 bases between. Germline lookup yields CDR1 MNHEY and CDR2 SMNVEV (reference sequence). The CDR3 loop is CASIPRDKPYEQYF. In DNA, the CDR3 is TGTGCCAGCATCCCCCGTGACAAACCCTACGAGCAGTACTTC.

V usage is TRBV12-2 and J usage is TRBJ2-7; the table assigns TRBD2, which was not confirmed against the DNA. TRBV12-2 is reported as a pseudogene. This CDR3 is built from 14 residues. In DNA, the CDR3 is TGTGCAAGTCGCTACATGACTAGCGGCTACGAGCAGTACTTC. Translating it yields CASRYMTSGYEQYF.

This clone was counted between two and nine times. The chain has TRBV6-1 and TRBJ1-5; the D is unclear. Between the trimmed V and J ends, which lost 8 bases and 5 bases, there was a span of 10 bases. The CDR3 spans 12 residues. Germline CDR1 is MNHNS and CDR2 is SASEGT. CDR3 nucleotides: TGTGCCAGCTCCCGGTCGGATCAGCCCCAGCATTTT. Its translation is CASSRSDQPQHF.

The chain joins TRBV15 to TRBJ2-1, with 14 bases fitting TRBD2. J was trimmed by 0 bases and V by 0 bases; bases with no gene match: 4. CDR1 LNHNV and CDR2 YYDKDF come from the germline V gene (reference sequence). This CDR3 is built from 19 residues. The CDR3 spells CATSRDRLAGGGSYNEQFF. The CDR3 DNA follows: TGTGCCACCAGCAGAGATCGACTAGCGGGAGGGGGCTCCTACAATGAGCAGTTCTTC. Full variable domain (remainder filled in from reference TRBV15 and TRBJ2-1): DAMVIQNPRYQVTQFGKPVTLSCSQTLNHNVMYWYQQKSSQAPKLLFHYYDKDFNNEADTPDNFQSRRPNTSFCFLDIRSPGLGDTAMYLCATSRDRLAGGGSYNEQFFGPGTRLTVL.

This clone showed up just a few times. The chain couples TRBV19 to TRBJ2-7; the D is unclear. The CDR3 length is 11 residues. Germline CDR1 and CDR2: LNHDA and SQIVND (reference sequence). V dropped 10 bases and J dropped 4 bases, with 11 bases sitting between them. In nucleotides, the CDR3 is TGTGCCACTCTGGACCGATACGAGCAGTACTTC. This codes for CATLDRYEQYF.

This clone was seen a handful of times. The chain is built from TRBV2 and TRBJ1-5; D might be TRBD1 (5 bases). V was cut by 5 bases and J by 7 bases, with 18 bases left in between. The germline CDR1 and CDR2 sequences are SNHLY and FYNNEI. CDR3 length: 15 amino acids. The DNA for the CDR3 is TGTGCCAGCAGTTCCCCTTCAGGGTACAGGCAGCCCCAGCATTTT. Its protein is CASSSPSGYRQPQHF.

The V call is TRBV6-5, the J call TRBJ2-3; 7 nucleotides align to TRBD1. With 5 bases clipped from V and 5 bases from J, the junction kept 7 bases outside the gene matches. This CDR3 is built from 14 residues. The germline V gene has CDR1 MNHEY and CDR2 SVGAGI. In DNA form, the CDR3 reads TGTGCCAGCAGTACCGACAGGGTAATAGATACGCAGTATTTT. This encodes CASSTDRVIDTQYF.

The chain employs TRBV5-1 and TRBJ2-1; 10 bases fit TRBD2. Germline trimming cut 3 bases from V and 1 base from J; bases unmatched to any gene: 7. The CDR3 has 17 amino acids. Looked up from germline, CDR1 is SGHRS and CDR2 is YFSETQ. This CDR3 is CASSSASGSTSYNEQFF. The CDR3 bases are TGCGCCAGCAGCTCGGCTAGCGGGAGCACGTCCTACAATGAGCAGTTCTTC.

The chain has TRBV19 and TRBJ1-4; TRBD1 agrees at 7 bases. Trimming took 7 bases from V and 7 from J; bases not matched to a gene: 12. Germline CDR1 is LNHDA and CDR2 is SQIVND (reference sequence). The CDR3 has 15 residues. CDR3 sequence: CASTPTGTPGEKLFF. As DNA, the CDR3 is TGTGCCAGTACCCCGACAGGGACCCCGGGTGAAAAACTGTTTTTT.

The V and J genes are TRBV7-2 and TRBJ2-7; 11 bases are shared with TRBD2. Germline V CDR1 and CDR2: SGHTA, FQGNSA. The ends lost 3 bases at V and 0 bases at J; junction bases unmatched: 13. There are 19 residues in the CDR3. DNA for the CDR3: TGTGCCAGCAGCTTCTACCGGGGACTAGCGGAGACCAGCTCCTACGAGCAGTACTTC. It yields the protein CASSFYRGLAETSSYEQYF.